This TCR beta chain appears in the sequencing data of a study of T cell repertoires in cytomegalovirus infection. Background on the study: CMV infection and matching HLA type were both indicated by public TCR beta signatures.

CDR3 size: 11 residues. Germline CDR1 DFQATT, CDR2 SNEGSKA (reference sequence). Notes on this clonotype: Its antigen is as yet unknown. The junction differs from germline at one of its ends, possibly a read error.

TCRdb recomputed calls from the reads with MiXCR, one row per CDR3 protein. The sample carries around 450,000 distinct CDR3 sequences, about 10% recorded once. Study findings and constraints: Carriage of CMV together with the relevant HLA was identifiable through cumulative public TCR beta family frequency. In two of eight donors, the top clonotype was HLA-C-restricted CMV-specific.

The clonotype originates from a human donor in good health (CMV status not recorded). Some clones in this sample may be carry-over from other donors' samples. Source material: PBMCs. The chain carries TRBV20-1 and TRBJ2-3, with D perhaps matching TRBD2 (5 bases). For the CDR3, the DNA is TGCAGGGCTAGCCGAGTAGATACGCAGTATTTT. Translating gives CRASRVDTQYF.